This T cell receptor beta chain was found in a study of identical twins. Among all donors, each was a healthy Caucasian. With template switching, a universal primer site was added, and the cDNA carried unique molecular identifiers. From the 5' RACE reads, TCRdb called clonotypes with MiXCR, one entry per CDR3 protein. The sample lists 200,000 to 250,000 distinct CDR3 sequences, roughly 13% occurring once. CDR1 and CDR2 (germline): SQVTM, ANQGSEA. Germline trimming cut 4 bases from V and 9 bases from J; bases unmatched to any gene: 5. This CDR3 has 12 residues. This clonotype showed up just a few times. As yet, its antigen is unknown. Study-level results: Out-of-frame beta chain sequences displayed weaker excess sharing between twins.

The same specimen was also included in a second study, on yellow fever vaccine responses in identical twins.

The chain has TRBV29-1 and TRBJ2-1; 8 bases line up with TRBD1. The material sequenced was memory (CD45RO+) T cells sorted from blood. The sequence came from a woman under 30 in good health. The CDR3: CSVVQGAGEQFF. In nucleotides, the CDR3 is TGCAGCGTTGTTCAGGGGGCCGGTGAGCAGTTCTTC.